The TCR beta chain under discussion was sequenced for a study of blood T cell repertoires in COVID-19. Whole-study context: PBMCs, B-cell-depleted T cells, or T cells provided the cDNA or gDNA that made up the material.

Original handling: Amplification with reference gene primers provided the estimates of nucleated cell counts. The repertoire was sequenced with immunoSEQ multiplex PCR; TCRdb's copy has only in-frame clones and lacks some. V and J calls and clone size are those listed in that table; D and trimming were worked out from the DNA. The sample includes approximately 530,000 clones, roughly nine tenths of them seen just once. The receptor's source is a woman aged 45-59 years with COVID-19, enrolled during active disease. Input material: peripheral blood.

CDR3 bases: TGTGCCAGCTCACAACTTCAAGAAGGAGCTGAAGCTTTCTTT. Protein: CASSQLQEGAEAFF. V gene TRBV18 combines with J gene TRBJ1-1; D ambiguous. The germline CDR1 and CDR2 sequences are KGHSH and LQKENI. The CDR3 is 14 residues long. Trimming cost V 4 bases and J 6 bases, with 15 bases left between them.